This TCR beta chain was identified during a study of cytomegalovirus exposure and HLA in healthy donors. CDR1 is MDHEN and CDR2 is SYDVKM in the germline V gene. The CDR3 spans 15 residues. With V trimmed by 6 bases and J by 8 bases, 11 bases remained unmatched. Researchers ran the PCR with 60 Vbeta and 13 Jbeta primers. Assay: immunoSEQ multiplex PCR; the TCRdb copy retains only in-frame clones and omits some. The sample comprises about 140,000 clones, about 70% of which are singletons, and more than 3% rests with the top ten. The material sequenced was PBMCs. This chain links TRBV28 with TRBJ1-2; TRBD1 agrees at 11 bases. This TCR derives from a male donor in good health and CMV-seronegative. CDR3 bases: TGTGCCAGCAGCCCAAGGACAGGGGGCTCAAGGGGCTACACCTTC. Encoded protein: CASSPRTGGSRGYTF.